This is a list of T cell receptor beta chains from one sample in a study of shared clonotypes between healthy human individuals. Some clones are missing from TCRdb's copy, which holds only in-frame ones; the method was immunoSEQ multiplex PCR. The sample holds some 2.1 million clones, roughly 94% seen once. Sequencing was performed on naive CD4+ T cells sorted from blood. The source of these receptors is a man aged 18 to 35 in good health. The CDR3 runs from the conserved cysteine through the conserved F or W.

v_gene | CDR3aa
TRBV30 | CAWSTWDRVVEQYF
TRBV10-3 | CAISGGSYEQYF
TRBV5-1 | CASSLELNYNEQFF
TRBV6-5 | CASARGKINSPLHF
TRBV5-1 | CASTFSGSYEQYF
TRBV30 | CACATGGSGGQFF
TRBV10-2 | CASKTSRITDTQYF
TRBV5-1 | CASSPSGQGQTQYF
TRBV30 | CAWSAGLAGYEQFF
TRBV23-1 | CASRPVRRDRGGYTF
TRBV6-1 | CASDPPSNQPQHF
TRBV2 | CASSERAGELFF
TRBV12-5 | CASGSRRGQGTEAFF
TRBV6-1 | CAGRVEKWDTIYF
TRBV5-1 | CASALAGSTDTQYF
TRBV9 | CASSVTSGSYNEQFF
TRBV7-3 | CASSEGVAGSPLHF
TRBV10-3 | CAISETTGGYDEQFF
TRBV28 | CASSVAGGPKNIQYF
TRBV18 | CASSPQQGDYGYTF
TRBV6-4 | CASSDQGMGEKLFF
TRBV9 | CASSVGRDRTEAFF
TRBV5-4 | CASSSGGTSGSPTDTQYF
TRBV7-2 | CASSLGTSSYNEQFF
TRBV27 | CASSSFGGAGELFF
TRBV30 | CAWTRDRGGTEAFF
TRBV10-2 | CASRGQVLYTNEQFF
TRBV7-2 | CASSSGTGVTGELFF
TRBV28 | CASSPGTDRPEQYF
TRBV7-6 | CASSLGPAGVGSPLHF